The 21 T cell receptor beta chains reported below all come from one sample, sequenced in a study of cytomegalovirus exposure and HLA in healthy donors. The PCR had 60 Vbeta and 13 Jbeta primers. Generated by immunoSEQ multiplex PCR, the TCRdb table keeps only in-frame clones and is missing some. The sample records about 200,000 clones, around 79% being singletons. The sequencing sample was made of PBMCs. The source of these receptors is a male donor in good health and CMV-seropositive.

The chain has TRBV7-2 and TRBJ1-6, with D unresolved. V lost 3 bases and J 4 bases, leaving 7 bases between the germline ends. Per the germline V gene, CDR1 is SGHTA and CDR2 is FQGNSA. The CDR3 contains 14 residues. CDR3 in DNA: TGTGCCAGCAGCTTTCAGGTGTATAATTCACCCCTCCACTTT. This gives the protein CASSFQVYNSPLHF.

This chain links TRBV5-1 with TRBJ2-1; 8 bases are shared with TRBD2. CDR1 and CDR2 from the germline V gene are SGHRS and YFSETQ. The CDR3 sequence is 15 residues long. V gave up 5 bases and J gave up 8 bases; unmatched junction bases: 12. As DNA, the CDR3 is TGCGCCAGCAGGTCTAAATCTTACGGGGGGGATGAGCAGTTCTTC. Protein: CASRSKSYGGDEQFF.

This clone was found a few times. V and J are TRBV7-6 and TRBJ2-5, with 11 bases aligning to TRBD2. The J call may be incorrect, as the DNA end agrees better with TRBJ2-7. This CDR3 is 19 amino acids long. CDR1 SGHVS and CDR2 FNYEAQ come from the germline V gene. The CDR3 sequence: CASSSLLASGRPSSYEQYF. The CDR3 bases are TGTGCCAGCAGCTCCCTCTTGGCTAGCGGGAGGCCGAGCTCCTACGAGCAGTACTTC.

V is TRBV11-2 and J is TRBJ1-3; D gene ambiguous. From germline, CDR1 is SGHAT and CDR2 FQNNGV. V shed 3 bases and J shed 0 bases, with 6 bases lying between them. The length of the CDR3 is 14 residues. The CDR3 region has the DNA TGTGCCAGCAGCTTTAGCGACTCTGGAAACACCATATATTTT. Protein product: CASSFSDSGNTIYF. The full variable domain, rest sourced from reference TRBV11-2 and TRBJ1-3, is EAGVAQSPRYKIIEKRQSVAFWCNPISGHATLYWYQQILGQGPKLLIQFQNNGVVDDSQLPKDRFSAERLKGVDSTLKIQPAKLEDSAVYLCASSFSDSGNTIYFGEGSWLTVV.

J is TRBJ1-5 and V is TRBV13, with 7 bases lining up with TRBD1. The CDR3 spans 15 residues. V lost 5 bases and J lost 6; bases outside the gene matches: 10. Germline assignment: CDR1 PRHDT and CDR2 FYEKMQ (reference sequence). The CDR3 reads CASSLRQGVIQPQHF. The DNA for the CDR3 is TGTGCCAGCAGCCTAAGACAGGGAGTCATTCAGCCCCAGCATTTT.

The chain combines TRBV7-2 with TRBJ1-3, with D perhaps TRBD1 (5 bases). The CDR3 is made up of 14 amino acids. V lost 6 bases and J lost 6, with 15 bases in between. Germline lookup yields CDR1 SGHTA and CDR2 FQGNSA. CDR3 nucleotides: TGTGCCAGCAGAGGTGGCGGGGGATCAAACACCATATATTTT. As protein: CASRGGGGSNTIYF. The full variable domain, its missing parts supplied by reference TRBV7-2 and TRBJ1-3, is GAGVSQSPSNKVTEKGKDVELRCDPISGHTALYWYRQSLGQGLEFLIYFQGNSAPDKSGLPSDRFSAERTGGSVSTLTIQRTQQEDSAVYLCASRGGGGSNTIYFGEGSWLTVV.

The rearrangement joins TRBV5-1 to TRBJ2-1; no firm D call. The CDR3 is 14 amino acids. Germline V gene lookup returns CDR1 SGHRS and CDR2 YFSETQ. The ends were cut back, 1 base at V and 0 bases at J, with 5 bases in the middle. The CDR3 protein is CASSLSVSYNEQFF. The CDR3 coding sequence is TGCGCCAGCAGCTTGTCGGTCTCCTACAATGAGCAGTTCTTC.

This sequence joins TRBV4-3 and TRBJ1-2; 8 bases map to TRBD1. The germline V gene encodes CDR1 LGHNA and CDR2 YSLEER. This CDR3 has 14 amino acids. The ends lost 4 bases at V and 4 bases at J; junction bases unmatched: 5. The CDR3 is CASSLSGGSYGYTF. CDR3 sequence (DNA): TGCGCCAGCAGCCTTTCAGGGGGCTCCTATGGCTACACCTTC.

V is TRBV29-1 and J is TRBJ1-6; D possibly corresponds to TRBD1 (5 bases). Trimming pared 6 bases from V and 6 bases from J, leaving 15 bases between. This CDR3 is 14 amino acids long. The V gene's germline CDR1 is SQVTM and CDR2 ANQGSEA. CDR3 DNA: TGCAGCGTAAAGATACAGGACCCTAATTCACCCCTCCACTTT. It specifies CSVKIQDPNSPLHF.

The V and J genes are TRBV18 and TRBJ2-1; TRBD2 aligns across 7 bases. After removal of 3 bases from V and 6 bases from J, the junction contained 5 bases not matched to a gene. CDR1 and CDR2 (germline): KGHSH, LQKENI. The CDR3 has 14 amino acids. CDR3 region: CASSPGGPGNEQFF. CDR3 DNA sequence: TGTGCCAGCTCACCGGGAGGGCCCGGCAATGAGCAGTTCTTC. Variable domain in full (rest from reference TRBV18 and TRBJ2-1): NAGVMQNPRHLVRRRGQEARLRCSPMKGHSHVYWYRQLPEEGLKFMVYLQKENIIDESGMPKERFSAEFPKEGPSILRIQQVVRGDSAAYFCASSPGGPGNEQFFGPGTRLTVL.

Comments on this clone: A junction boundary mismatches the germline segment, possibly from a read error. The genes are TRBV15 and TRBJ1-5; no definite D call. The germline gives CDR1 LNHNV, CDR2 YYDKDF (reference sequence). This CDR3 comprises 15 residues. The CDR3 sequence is CATSTGRHSNQPQHF. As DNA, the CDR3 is TGTGCCACAAGCACGGGTCGGCATAGCAATCAGCCCCAGCATTTT.

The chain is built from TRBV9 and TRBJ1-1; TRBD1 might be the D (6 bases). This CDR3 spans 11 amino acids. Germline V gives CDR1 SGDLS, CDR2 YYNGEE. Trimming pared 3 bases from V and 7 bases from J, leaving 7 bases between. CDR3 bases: TGTGCCAGCAGCGCAGGGGATGAAGCTTTCTTT. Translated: CASSAGDEAFF.

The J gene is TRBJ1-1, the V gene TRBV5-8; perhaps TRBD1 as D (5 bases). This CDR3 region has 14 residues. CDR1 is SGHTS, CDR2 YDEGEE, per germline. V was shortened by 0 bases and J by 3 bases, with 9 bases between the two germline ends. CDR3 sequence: CASSLAPGDTEAFF. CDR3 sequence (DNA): TGTGCCAGCAGCTTGGCCCCGGGGGACACTGAAGCTTTCTTT.

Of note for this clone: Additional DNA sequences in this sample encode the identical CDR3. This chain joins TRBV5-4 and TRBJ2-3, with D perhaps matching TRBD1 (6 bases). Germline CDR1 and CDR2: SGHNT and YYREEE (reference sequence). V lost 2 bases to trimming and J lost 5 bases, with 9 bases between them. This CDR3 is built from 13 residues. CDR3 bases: TGTGCCAGCAGCTTAAAGGGACAAGATACGCAGTATTTT. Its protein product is CASSLKGQDTQYF.

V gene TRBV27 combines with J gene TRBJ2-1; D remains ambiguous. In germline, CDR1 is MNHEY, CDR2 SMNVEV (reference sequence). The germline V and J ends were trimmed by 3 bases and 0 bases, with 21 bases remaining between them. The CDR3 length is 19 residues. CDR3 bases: TGTGCCAGCAGTTTGCCTCCAGCGCCCAAACCACTCTCCTACAATGAGCAGTTCTTC. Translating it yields CASSLPPAPKPLSYNEQFF.

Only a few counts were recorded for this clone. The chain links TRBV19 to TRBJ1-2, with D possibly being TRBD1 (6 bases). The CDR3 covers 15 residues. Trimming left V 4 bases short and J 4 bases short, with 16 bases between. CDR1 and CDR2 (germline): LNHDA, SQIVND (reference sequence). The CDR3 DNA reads TGTGCCAGTAGTACCGAACAGGGAGCTCGCTATGGCTACACCTTC. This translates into CASSTEQGARYGYTF.

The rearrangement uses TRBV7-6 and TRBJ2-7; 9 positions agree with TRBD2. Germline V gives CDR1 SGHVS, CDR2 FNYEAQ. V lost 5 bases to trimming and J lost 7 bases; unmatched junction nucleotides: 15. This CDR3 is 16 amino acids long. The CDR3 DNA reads TGTGCCAGCAGCCGGTCCGAAATAGCGGGAGTGGGGGAGCAGTACTTC. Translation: CASSRSEIAGVGEQYF.

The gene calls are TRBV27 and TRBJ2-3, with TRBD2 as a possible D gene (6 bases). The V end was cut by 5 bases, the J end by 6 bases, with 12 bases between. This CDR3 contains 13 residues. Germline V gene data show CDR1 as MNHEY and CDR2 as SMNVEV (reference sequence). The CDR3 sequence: CASSLRRGDTQYF. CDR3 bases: TGTGCCAGCAGTCTCCGCCGGGGGGATACGCAGTATTTT.

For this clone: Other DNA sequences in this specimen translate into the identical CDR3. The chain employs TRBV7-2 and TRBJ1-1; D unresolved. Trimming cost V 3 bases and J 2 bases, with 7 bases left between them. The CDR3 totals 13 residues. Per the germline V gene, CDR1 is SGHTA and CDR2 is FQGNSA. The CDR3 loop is CASSFRGNTEAFF. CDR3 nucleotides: TGTGCCAGCAGCTTCCGAGGAAACACTGAAGCTTTCTTT.

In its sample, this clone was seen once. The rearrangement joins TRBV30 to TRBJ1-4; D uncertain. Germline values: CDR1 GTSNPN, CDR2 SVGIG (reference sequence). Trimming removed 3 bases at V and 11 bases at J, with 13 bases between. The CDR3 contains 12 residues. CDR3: CAWRRGHWKLFF. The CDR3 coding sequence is TGTGCCTGGAGGCGAGGGCATTGGAAACTGTTTTTT.

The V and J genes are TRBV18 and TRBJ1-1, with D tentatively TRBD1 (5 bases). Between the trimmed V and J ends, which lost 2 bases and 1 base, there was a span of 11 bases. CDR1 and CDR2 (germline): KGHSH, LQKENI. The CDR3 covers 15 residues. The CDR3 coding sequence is TGTGCCAGCTCACCAATGGCAGGGCGGAACACTGAAGCTTTCTTT. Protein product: CASSPMAGRNTEAFF.